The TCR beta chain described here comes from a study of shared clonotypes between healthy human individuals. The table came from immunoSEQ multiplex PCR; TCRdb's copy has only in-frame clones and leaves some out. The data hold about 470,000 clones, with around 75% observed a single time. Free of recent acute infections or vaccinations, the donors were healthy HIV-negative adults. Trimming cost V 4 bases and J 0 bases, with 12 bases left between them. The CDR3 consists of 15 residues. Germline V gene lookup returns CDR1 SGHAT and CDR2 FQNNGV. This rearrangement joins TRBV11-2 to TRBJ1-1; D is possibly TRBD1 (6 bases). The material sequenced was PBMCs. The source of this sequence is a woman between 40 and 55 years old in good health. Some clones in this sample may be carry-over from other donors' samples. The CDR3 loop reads CASSSLRGMNTEAFF. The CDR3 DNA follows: TGTGCCAGCAGCTCCCTCAGGGGTATGAACACTGAAGCTTTCTTT.